The 18 T cell receptor beta chains below were found in one sample sequenced in a study of blood T cell repertoires in COVID-19. TCRdb's copy holds only in-frame clones and misses some; the assay was immunoSEQ multiplex PCR. The table includes around 89,000 clones, approximately 89% detected once. Sequencing was done on a sample of peripheral blood. The receptors were sampled from a man aged 55-75 years with acute or convalescent COVID-19.

V is TRBV6-5 and J is TRBJ2-7; weak D call: TRBD2 (6 bases). The germline V gene has CDR1 MNHEY and CDR2 SVGAGI. This CDR3 is built from 14 residues. V lost 4 bases and J lost 2, with 12 bases in between. CDR3 residues: CASSFGRGAYEQYF. The CDR3 nucleotides read TGTGCCAGCAGTTTCGGGAGAGGGGCCTACGAGCAGTACTTC.

The V and J genes are TRBV5-1 and TRBJ2-7; TRBD1 matches 8 bases. The V gene end was trimmed by 2 bases and the J gene end by 2 bases; junction bases not matched to a gene: 9. The CDR3 covers 16 residues. CDR1 and CDR2 (germline): SGHRS, YFSETQ. The CDR3 reads CASSFHSGQGAYEQYF. In DNA, the CDR3 is TGCGCCAGCAGCTTTCATTCCGGACAGGGCGCCTACGAGCAGTACTTC.

The rearrangement uses TRBV5-1 and TRBJ2-3; TRBD1 matches at 9 bases. This CDR3 region has 15 residues. The germline gives CDR1 SGHRS, CDR2 YFSETQ. Trimming took 0 bases from V and 7 from J; bases not matched to a gene: 6. CDR3 DNA: TGCGCCAGCAGCTTGGGAGGGACAGGGATAAATACGCAGTATTTT. Encoded protein: CASSLGGTGINTQYF. Variable domain in full (rest from reference TRBV5-1 and TRBJ2-3): KAGVTQTPRYLIKTRGQQVTLSCSPISGHRSVSWYQQTPGQGLQFLFEYFSETQRNKGNFPGRFSGRQFSNSRSEMNVSTLELGDSALYLCASSLGGTGINTQYFGPGTRLTVL.

CDR3 amino acids: CVARDSSSGELFF. CDR3 nucleotides: TGTGTCGCCCGGGACTCATCGTCTGGGGAGCTGTTTTTT. The chain uses TRBV28 and TRBJ2-2, with a possible D match to TRBD2 (6 bases). The CDR3 extends over 13 amino acids. Germline CDR1 reads MDHEN; CDR2 reads SYDVKM.

V usage is TRBV15 and J usage is TRBJ2-5; no clear D gene. Trimming took 3 bases from V and 4 from J, leaving 15 bases between them. The CDR3 sequence is 15 residues long. Germline V CDR1 and CDR2: LNHNV, YYDKDF (reference sequence). The CDR3 is CATSRLTGGGETQYF. The DNA of the CDR3 is TGTGCCACCAGCAGGTTGACGGGTGGCGGAGAGACCCAGTACTTC.

The chain carries TRBV19 and TRBJ2-7, with a weak D call TRBD2 (5 bases). Germline values: CDR1 LNHDA, CDR2 SQIVND (reference sequence). CDR3 size: 13 residues. Trimming left V 5 bases short and J 7 bases short, with 15 bases between. The CDR3 sequence is CASSSQAGREQYF. CDR3 in DNA: TGTGCCAGTAGTTCCCAGGCGGGTCGGGAGCAGTACTTC.

The V and J genes are TRBV4-1 and TRBJ2-3; D gene ambiguous. From germline, CDR1 is MGHRA and CDR2 YSYEKL. Trimming cost V 5 bases and J 4 bases, with 10 bases left between them. This CDR3 comprises 13 residues. The CDR3 DNA reads TGCGCCAGCAGCGGCAGTCTCGCAGATACGCAGTATTTT. This codes for CASSGSLADTQYF.

The chain is built from TRBV24-1 and TRBJ2-3; TRBD2 matches 7 bases. Germline CDR1 reads KGHDR; CDR2 reads SFDVKD. Trimming took 6 bases from V and 5 from J; bases not matched to a gene: 10. The CDR3 has 15 residues. CDR3: CATSPSGGARDTQYF. Here the CDR3 DNA reads TGTGCCACCAGTCCCTCGGGGGGTGCGAGAGATACGCAGTATTTT.

The sample holds one count of this clone. The V and J genes are TRBV7-9 and TRBJ2-4, with 11 bases matching TRBD1. This CDR3 contains 16 residues. Germline CDR1 is SEHNR and CDR2 is FQNEAQ (reference sequence). The V and J ends lost 1 base and 2 bases, in that order; junction bases with no gene match: 1. CDR3 DNA: TGTGCCAGCAGCTTAGGGGACAGGGGGACCAAAAACATTCAGTACTTC. Protein sequence: CASSLGDRGTKNIQYF.

The J gene is TRBJ2-7, the V gene TRBV7-9; D perhaps matches TRBD2 (7 bases). The germline gives CDR1 SEHNR, CDR2 FQNEAQ (reference sequence). The germline V and J ends were trimmed by 5 bases and 4 bases, with 21 bases remaining between them. The CDR3 sequence is 16 residues long. For the CDR3, the DNA is TGTGCCAGCAGCCCAGTCGGGGGGCTACGAGATTACGAGCAGTACTTC. Translated: CASSPVGGLRDYEQYF.

V usage is TRBV6-1 and J usage is TRBJ1-1, with D uncertain. Germline CDR1 MNHNS, CDR2 SASEGT. Between the trimmed V and J ends, which lost 0 bases and 1 base, there was a span of 21 bases. This CDR3 comprises 19 residues. DNA of the CDR3: TGTGCCAGCAGTGAAGCATTCCTCCTTTCTCCGGGGAAGAACACTGAAGCTTTCTTT. Translation: CASSEAFLLSPGKNTEAFF.

The table lists this clone with a few counts. V is TRBV19 and J is TRBJ2-7; 7 bases are a match to TRBD1. The V and J ends lost 11 bases and 1 base, in that order; junction bases with no gene match: 11. This CDR3 region has 14 residues. The germline V gene encodes CDR1 LNHDA and CDR2 SQIVND (reference sequence). The CDR3 region is CASAGTVDSYEQYF. The CDR3 DNA follows: TGTGCCTCCGCTGGGACAGTTGATTCCTACGAGCAGTACTTC.

The chain combines TRBV6-2 or TRBV6-3 with TRBJ2-5, with TRBD2 matching 8 bases. CDR1 is MNHEY, CDR2 SVGEGT, per germline. V was pared by 4 bases and J by 4 bases, with 8 bases of the junction left unmatched. The CDR3 runs to 15 residues. The CDR3 sequence: CASSFSRGVGETQYF. DNA of the CDR3: TGTGCCAGCAGTTTCTCGCGGGGGGTCGGAGAGACCCAGTACTTC.

The table lists this clone with a few counts. The chain has TRBV24-1 and TRBJ2-2, with 9 bases lining up with TRBD1. Germline loops: CDR1 KGHDR, CDR2 SFDVKD. This CDR3 has 15 amino acids. J was trimmed by 8 bases and V by 9 bases; bases with no gene match: 12. Here the CDR3 reads CATGRADRGIGELFF. CDR3 nucleotides: TGTGCCACCGGAAGGGCGGACAGGGGAATTGGGGAGCTGTTTTTT.

The rearrangement uses TRBV10-3 and TRBJ2-7, with TRBD2 identical over 10 bases. Germline V gene data show CDR1 as ENHRY and CDR2 as SYGVKD. CDR3 size: 14 residues. In DNA form, the CDR3 reads TGTGTCACCCGTGGTCCGGGACTAGCGTCCGAGCAGTACTTC. Protein sequence: CVTRGPGLASEQYF.

The J gene is TRBJ2-1, the V gene TRBV2; TRBD2 matches at 13 bases. The CDR3 is 15 residues long. In germline, CDR1 is SNHLY, CDR2 FYNNEI. The junction had 6 bases not matched to a gene; V was cut back by 8 bases and J by 5 bases. The CDR3 nucleotides are TGTGCCAGCCACCAACTAGCGGGAGGGGACAATGAGCAGTTCTTC. The encoded protein is CASHQLAGGDNEQFF. Filled out from reference TRBV2 and TRBJ2-1, the complete variable domain reads EPEVTQTPSHQVTQMGQEVILRCVPISNHLYFYWYRQILGQKVEFLVSFYNNEISEKSEIFDDQFSVERPDGSNFTLKIRSTKLEDSAMYFCASHQLAGGDNEQFFGPGTRLTVL.

This chain uses TRBV2 with TRBJ2-1, with D possibly being TRBD1 (5 bases). Trimming took off 8 bases at V and 10 bases at J, with 18 bases between the two ends. The germline V gene has CDR1 SNHLY and CDR2 FYNNEI. CDR3 length equals 13 residues. CDR3 amino acids: CASGSDGRTEQFF. For the CDR3, the DNA is TGTGCCAGCGGATCGGACGGCCGGACAGAGCAGTTCTTC.

The chain links TRBV19 to TRBJ1-5, with a possible D match to TRBD1 (6 bases). CDR3 length: 17 residues. Germline assignment: CDR1 LNHDA and CDR2 SQIVND (reference sequence). The ends were cut back, 4 bases at V and 1 base at J, with 17 bases in the middle. CDR3 bases: TGTGCCAGTAGTAGGGAGACAGGTGAGGTCAGCAATCAGCCCCAGCATTTT. Its translation: CASSRETGEVSNQPQHF.